Shown below are 13 T cell receptor beta chains from a single sample sequenced in a study of Ad26.COV2.S vaccination and SARS-CoV-2 variants. TCRdb's table, derived via immunoSEQ multiplex PCR, lists solely in-frame clones and lacks some. The data contain about 680,000 clones, approximately 88% of them seen just once; the ten biggest clones take up roughly 1.5%. As for treatment: around 19 received Ad26.COV2.S at low or high dose, single or two shots; roughly five received placebo; per-sample allocation not given. At day 63 after the first vaccine or placebo injection, samples were drawn. The starting material was peripheral blood, obtained in a trial of Ad26.COV2.S vaccine versus placebo. Receptors were obtained from a person between 18 and 65 years old who received the Ad26.COV2.S COVID-19 vaccine or a placebo.

This clone occurred a few times. The CDR3 coding sequence is TGTGCCAGCAGCGTAGGCAGGGGTGCCGTCTACGAGCAGTACTTC. This encodes CASSVGRGAVYEQYF. V is TRBV9 and J is TRBJ2-7, with D possibly being TRBD1 (6 bases). This CDR3 comprises 15 residues. The V gene lost 0 bases and the J gene lost 3 bases, with 13 bases spanning the gap. Germline V gene data show CDR1 as SGDLS and CDR2 as YYNGEE.

In regard to this clone: The junction shows a germline mismatch at one end, possibly a read error. This chain connects TRBV7-2 to TRBJ2-1, with D perhaps given as TRBD1 or TRBD2 (5 bases each). Germline V gene lookup returns CDR1 SGHTA and CDR2 FQGNSA. This CDR3 region has 17 residues. CDR3 region: CASSLAPGRAIYNEQFF. The CDR3 DNA reads TGTGCCAGCAGCCTAGCCCCGGGACGGGCGATTTACAATGAGCAGTTCTTC.

The V and J genes are TRBV5-3 and TRBJ2-1; D is perhaps TRBD2 (5 bases). TRBV5-3 is reported as an ORF; its role is uncertain. The V end was cut by 0 bases, the J end by 5 bases, with 12 bases between. The CDR3 is 15 amino acids. The CDR3 bases are TGTGCCAGAAGCTTGGGACTACTCGCCCACAATGAGCAGTTCTTC. This encodes CARSLGLLAHNEQFF.

This chain connects TRBV5-4 to TRBJ2-1; TRBD2 aligns across 7 bases. The CDR3 length is 14 residues. V trimming: 7 bases; J trimming: 0 bases; junction bases outside the gene matches: 4. CDR1 and CDR2 (germline): SGHNT, YYREEE (reference sequence). CDR3 nucleotides: TGTGCCAGCCGCGGCGGGGGCTCCTACAATGAGCAGTTCTTC. Translating gives CASRGGGSYNEQFF.

The CDR3 DNA sequence: TGTGCCAGTCACCCGGGCTTGGATGAGACCCAGTACTTC. Protein sequence: CASHPGLDETQYF. The rearrangement links TRBV7-8 to TRBJ2-5; D not certain. Germline CDR1 SGHVS, CDR2 FQNEAQ. V shed 9 bases and J shed 5 bases, with 16 bases lying between them. This CDR3 spans 13 amino acids.

The chain is built from TRBV7-2 and TRBJ1-1; D possibly corresponds to TRBD1 (5 bases). This CDR3 contains 12 residues. Germline V CDR1 and CDR2: SGHTA, FQGNSA. V lost 5 bases and J 11 bases, leaving 15 bases between the germline ends. This CDR3 reads CASSPVGARAFF. In DNA, the CDR3 is TGTGCCAGCAGCCCAGTAGGGGCACGCGCTTTCTTT. The full variable domain, its missing parts supplied by reference TRBV7-2 and TRBJ1-1, is GAGVSQSPSNKVTEKGKDVELRCDPISGHTALYWYRQSLGQGLEFLIYFQGNSAPDKSGLPSDRFSAERTGGSVSTLTIQRTQQEDSAVYLCASSPVGARAFFGQGTRLTVV.

The genes are TRBV5-1 and TRBJ1-2; 9 bases are shared with TRBD1. This CDR3 comprises 14 residues. Per germline, CDR1 SGHRS and CDR2 YFSETQ. The ends lost 0 bases at V and 4 bases at J; junction bases unmatched: 1. The CDR3 DNA sequence: TGCGCCAGCAGCTTGGGGACAGGGGCCTATGGCTACACCTTC. It codes for CASSLGTGAYGYTF.

The V call is TRBV5-4, the J call TRBJ1-1; no firm D call. There are 16 residues in the CDR3. V was pared by 0 bases and J by 1 base, with 13 bases between. The germline V gene encodes CDR1 SGHNT and CDR2 YYREEE (reference sequence). The CDR3: CASSLGHLTANTEAFF. Here the CDR3 DNA reads TGTGCCAGCAGCTTGGGACATTTGACTGCGAACACTGAAGCTTTCTTT.

The V call is TRBV3-1 (or the pseudogene TRBV3-2), the J call TRBJ2-4, with unresolved D. Germline CDR1 and CDR2: LGHDT and YNNKEL (reference sequence). Trimming stripped 4 bases from V and 1 base from J, with 11 bases between. The CDR3 extends over 15 amino acids. The CDR3: CASSRAGEAKNIQYF. The CDR3 region has the DNA TGTGCCAGCAGCCGCGCAGGCGAGGCCAAAAACATTCAGTACTTC.

The gene calls are TRBV27 and TRBJ2-7, with TRBD1 identical over 9 bases. Per the germline V gene, CDR1 is MNHEY and CDR2 is SMNVEV (reference sequence). This CDR3 is built from 15 residues. V gave up 0 bases and J gave up 3 bases; unmatched junction bases: 3. This CDR3 reads CASSLSGQGNYEQYF. CDR3 coding DNA: TGTGCCAGCAGTTTATCCGGACAGGGGAACTACGAGCAGTACTTC.

This chain joins TRBV12-3 or TRBV12-4 and TRBJ1-1; D gene uncertain. The CDR3 has 13 amino acids. The V gene lost 7 bases and the J gene lost 9 bases, with 18 bases spanning the gap. CDR3 loop: CASTLVLGRKAFF. For the CDR3, the DNA is TGTGCCAGCACCCTAGTTTTGGGCAGAAAAGCTTTCTTT.

CDR3 DNA: TGTGCCTGGTGCCCGGCTAGCGGGGGAACAGATACGCAGTATTTT. This gives the protein CAWCPASGGTDTQYF. V and J are TRBV30 and TRBJ2-3, with TRBD2 identical over 10 bases. The V segment lost 5 bases and the J segment 3 bases; nucleotides outside the gene matches: 8. This CDR3 region has 15 residues. The germline V gene encodes CDR1 GTSNPN and CDR2 SVGIG (reference sequence). The entire variable domain, with the rest obtained from reference TRBV30 and TRBJ2-3, is as follows: SQTIHQWPATLVQPVGSPLSLECTVEGTSNPNLYWYRQAAGRGLQLLFYSVGIGQISSEVPQNLSASRPQDRQFILSSKKLLLSDSGFYLCAWCPASGGTDTQYFGPGTRLTVL.

Only one count was recorded for this clone. The chain links TRBV10-1 to TRBJ2-1, with D perhaps assigned TRBD1 or TRBD2 (6 bases each). The CDR3 runs to 15 residues. CDR1 and CDR2 (germline): WNHNN, SYGVQD (reference sequence). Trimming removed 0 bases at V and 3 bases at J, with 9 bases between. DNA for the CDR3: TGCGCCAGCAGTGAGTCGAGGGGGGACTACAATGAGCAGTTCTTC. Protein sequence: CASSESRGDYNEQFF.